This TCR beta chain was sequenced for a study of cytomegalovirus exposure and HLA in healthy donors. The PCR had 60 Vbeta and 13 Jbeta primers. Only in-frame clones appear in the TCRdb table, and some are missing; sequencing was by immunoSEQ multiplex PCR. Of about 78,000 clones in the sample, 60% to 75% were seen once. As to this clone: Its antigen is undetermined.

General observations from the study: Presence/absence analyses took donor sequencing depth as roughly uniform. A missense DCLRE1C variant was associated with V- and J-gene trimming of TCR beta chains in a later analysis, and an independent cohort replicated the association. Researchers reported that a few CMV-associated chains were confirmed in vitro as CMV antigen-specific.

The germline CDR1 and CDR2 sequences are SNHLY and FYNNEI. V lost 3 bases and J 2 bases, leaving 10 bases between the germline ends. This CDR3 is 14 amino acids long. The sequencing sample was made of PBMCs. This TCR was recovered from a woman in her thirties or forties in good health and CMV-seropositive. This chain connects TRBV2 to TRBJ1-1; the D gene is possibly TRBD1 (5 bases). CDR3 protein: CASSEGGENTEAFF. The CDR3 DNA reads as TGTGCCAGCAGTGAGGGGGGGGAAAACACTGAAGCTTTCTTT.